These 26 T cell receptor beta chains share one sample of origin, sequenced in a study of CD8+CD57+ T cells in acquired aplastic anemia. Genomic DNA was employed as the template in profiling TCR beta VDJ and CDR3. TCRdb redid the calling of the reads with MiXCR, one entry per CDR3 protein. The sample has roughly 40,000 distinct CDR3 sequences, approximately 67% seen once. Sample: sorted CD4+, CD8+, or CD8+CD57+ T cells (not recorded which) from PBMCs. Receptors were obtained from a human donor in good health, serving as a control.

In DNA, the CDR3 is TGTGCCAGCAGGGGGGGTGACTACGGACAGGGGGCGGTTACGGGCTACACCTTC. This encodes CASRGGDYGQGAVTGYTF. The rearrangement links TRBV7-9 to TRBJ1-2, with 11 nucleotides matching TRBD1. Trimming at V came to 6 bases and at J to 8 bases, leaving 20 bases not matched to a gene. CDR1 is SEHNR, CDR2 FQNEAQ, per germline (reference sequence). The CDR3 spans 18 residues. Full variable domain (missing parts from reference TRBV7-9 and TRBJ1-2): DTGVSQNPRHKITKRGQNVTFRCDPISEHNRLYWYRQTLGQGPEFLTYFQNEAQLEKSRLLSDRFSAERPKGSFSTLEIQRTEQGDSAMYLCASRGGDYGQGAVTGYTFGSGTRLTVV.

The chain couples TRBV10-1 to TRBJ2-7; D is perhaps TRBD2 (5 bases). Trimming removed 0 bases at V and 6 bases at J, with 9 bases between. The CDR3 totals 13 residues. Germline V CDR1 and CDR2: WNHNN, SYGVQD (reference sequence). The CDR3 DNA follows: TGCGCCAGCAGTGAGTCGCTAGCCGGCGAGCAGTACTTC. Amino acids: CASSESLAGEQYF.

The chain joins TRBV12-5 to TRBJ1-1, with D unresolved. V shed 0 bases and J shed 0 bases, with 17 bases lying between them. Germline lookup yields CDR1 LGHNT and CDR2 FRNRAP. The CDR3 length is 18 residues. The CDR3 DNA is TGTGCTAGTGGTTTGGTACAATCGGTTGGCGGCATGAACACTGAAGCTTTCTTT. Protein sequence: CASGLVQSVGGMNTEAFF. The whole variable domain, filled in from reference TRBV12-5 and TRBJ1-1, reads DARVTQTPRHKVTEMGQEVTMRCQPILGHNTVFWYRQTMMQGLELLAYFRNRAPLDDSGMPKDRFSAEMPDATLATLKIQPSEPRDSAVYFCASGLVQSVGGMNTEAFFGQGTRLTVV.

This clonotype was counted between two and nine times. V usage is TRBV7-9 and J usage is TRBJ1-2; TRBD1 is a possible D gene (6 bases). The CDR3 covers 12 residues. V was cut by 1 base and J by 7 bases, with 7 bases left in between. Germline V lookup: CDR1 SEHNR, CDR2 FQNEAQ (reference sequence). CDR3 sequence: CASSLGRGGYTF. CDR3 nucleotides: TGTGCCAGCAGCTTAGGCAGGGGTGGCTACACCTTC. The whole variable domain, remainder taken from reference TRBV7-9 and TRBJ1-2, is DTGVSQNPRHKITKRGQNVTFRCDPISEHNRLYWYRQTLGQGPEFLTYFQNEAQLEKSRLLSDRFSAERPKGSFSTLEIQRTEQGDSAMYLCASSLGRGGYTFGSGTRLTVV.

Concerning this clonotype: A read error may account for a junction end that differs from germline. The V call is TRBV24-1, the J call TRBJ2-5; TRBD1 agrees at 10 bases. Germline V gives CDR1 KGHDR, CDR2 SFDVKD. The CDR3 is made up of 14 amino acids. This CDR3 reads CTTSPGTGVETQYF. Written as DNA, the CDR3 is TGTACCACCAGTCCCGGGACAGGGGTGGAGACCCAGTACTTC.

The gene calls are TRBV15 and TRBJ1-2, with TRBD1 matching over 7 bases. The V segment lost 1 base and the J segment 1 base; nucleotides outside the gene matches: 6. The germline V gene has CDR1 LNHNV and CDR2 YYDKDF (reference sequence). The CDR3 spans 16 residues. In DNA form, the CDR3 reads TGTGCCACCAGCAGAGCCGGGACAGCCCTTAACTATGGCTACACCTTC. This sequence encodes CATSRAGTALNYGYTF.

This chain connects TRBV2 to TRBJ1-4; no reliable D call. The CDR3 loop spans 14 amino acids. In germline, CDR1 is SNHLY, CDR2 FYNNEI. Trimming took off 5 bases at V and 0 bases at J, with 7 bases between the two ends. As DNA, the CDR3 is TGTGCCAGCAGTCGGGGTGCAACTAATGAAAAACTGTTTTTT. Its translation is CASSRGATNEKLFF.

CDR3 sequence: CASSLGRGDLVYGYTF. CDR3 sequence (DNA): TGTGCCAGCAGCTTAGGGCGGGGTGATTTAGTTTATGGCTACACCTTC. The chain recombines TRBV7-6 with TRBJ1-2; no clear D. Trimming cost V 1 base and J 5 bases, with 17 bases left between them. The germline V gene encodes CDR1 SGHVS and CDR2 FNYEAQ. The CDR3 is 16 amino acids.

The chain has TRBV15 and TRBJ1-5, with D unresolved. V lost 0 bases and J lost 6, with 12 bases in between. The germline CDR1 and CDR2 sequences are LNHNV and YYDKDF (reference sequence). The CDR3 loop spans 15 amino acids. DNA of the CDR3: TGTGCCACCAGCAGAGATGGACTGTGGGTTCAGCCCCAGCATTTT. Protein sequence: CATSRDGLWVQPQHF.

V and J are TRBV10-3 and TRBJ2-1; the D gene is possibly TRBD1 (6 bases). The germline gives CDR1 ENHRY, CDR2 SYGVKD. Trimming took off 9 bases at V and 2 bases at J, with 14 bases between the two ends. This CDR3 contains 14 residues. This CDR3 is CAIGGSAAYNEQFF. The CDR3 DNA reads as TGTGCCATTGGGGGCAGCGCCGCCTACAATGAGCAGTTCTTC.

The gene calls are TRBV15 and TRBJ2-7, with 8 bases lining up with TRBD1. With V trimmed by 2 bases and J by 0 bases, 9 bases remained unmatched. The CDR3 covers 17 residues. CDR1 LNHNV and CDR2 YYDKDF come from the germline V gene (reference sequence). The CDR3 region has the DNA TGTGCCACCAGCAGATCGATCGGACAGGGACTCTCCTACGAGCAGTACTTC. Translated, it gives CATSRSIGQGLSYEQYF.

This clonotype was detected ten times or more. The chain couples TRBV11-3 to TRBJ2-5; 7 bases are a match to TRBD1. This CDR3 contains 15 residues. V shed 1 base, J shed 2 bases, and the junction held 4 bases outside the gene matches. Germline CDR1 reads SGHNT; CDR2 reads YENEEA. In DNA, the CDR3 is TGTGCCAGCAGCTTAGGAAACAGGGGTCAAGAGACCCAGTACTTC. This translates into CASSLGNRGQETQYF.

The J gene is TRBJ1-2, the V gene TRBV7-8; the D gene is possibly TRBD1 (5 bases). V dropped 5 bases and J dropped 6 bases, with 16 bases sitting between them. This CDR3 is 14 amino acids long. CDR1 and CDR2 (germline): SGHVS, FQNEAQ. CDR3 residues: CASSQVSGGNGYTF. The CDR3 nucleotides read TGTGCCAGCAGCCAAGTGTCGGGGGGTAATGGCTACACCTTC.

This clonotype was found a few times. The chain uses TRBV11-1 and TRBJ2-5, with TRBD2 identical over 14 bases. The end of the DNA fits TRBJ2-1 better, so the J call may be wrong. Germline values: CDR1 SGHAT, CDR2 FQDESV (reference sequence). The CDR3 sequence is 18 residues long. The CDR3 DNA reads as TGTGCCAGCAGCCGAAGGACTAGCGGGGGGACTCAGAGGAATGAGCAGTTCTTC. It encodes CASSRRTSGGTQRNEQFF.

This clonotype was counted at least ten times. This chain's CDR3 is CASSIYTGTVSPEAFF. The CDR3 DNA follows: TGTGCCAGCAGCATCTATACCGGGACAGTTTCCCCTGAAGCTTTCTTT. The V call is TRBV7-9, the J call TRBJ1-1, with TRBD1 matching 7 bases. V shed 5 bases, J shed 6 bases, and the junction held 15 bases outside the gene matches. This CDR3 region has 16 residues. CDR1 and CDR2 (germline): SEHNR, FQNEAQ (reference sequence).

The chain combines TRBV2 with TRBJ2-7, with unresolved D. The V end lost 2 bases, the J end lost 6 bases, and 14 bases lay between the germline ends. The CDR3 loop spans 14 amino acids. CDR1 and CDR2 from the germline V gene are SNHLY and FYNNEI. CDR3 amino acids: CASSEPPVGREQYF. CDR3 nucleotides: TGTGCCAGCAGTGAACCCCCCGTTGGGCGCGAGCAGTACTTC.

This clonotype showed up many times. V gene TRBV7-2 combines with J gene TRBJ1-1; 7 bases line up with TRBD1. J was trimmed by 3 bases and V by 4 bases; bases with no gene match: 5. In germline, CDR1 is SGHTA, CDR2 FQGNSA. The CDR3 consists of 14 residues. As DNA, the CDR3 is TGTGCCAGCAGCTCAGGGGGGGAATACACTGAAGCTTTCTTT. As protein: CASSSGGEYTEAFF. The full variable domain, its missing parts supplied by reference TRBV7-2 and TRBJ1-1, is GAGVSQSPSNKVTEKGKDVELRCDPISGHTALYWYRQSLGQGLEFLIYFQGNSAPDKSGLPSDRFSAERTGGSVSTLTIQRTQQEDSAVYLCASSSGGEYTEAFFGQGTRLTVV.

This clonotype was seen many times. The chain uses TRBV7-9 and TRBJ1-1; D call uncertain. V was trimmed by 5 bases and J by 3 bases, leaving 19 bases between them. This CDR3 contains 16 residues. Germline V lookup: CDR1 SEHNR, CDR2 FQNEAQ (reference sequence). The CDR3 spells CASSPDDLKRDTEAFF. The CDR3, as DNA: TGTGCCAGCAGCCCGGACGACCTAAAGAGGGACACTGAAGCTTTCTTT.

This clonotype appeared many times. The V call is TRBV4-1, the J call TRBJ2-3; the match to TRBD2 covers 8 bases. With 2 bases clipped from V and 11 bases from J, the junction kept 9 bases outside the gene matches. The CDR3 is 14 residues long. In germline, CDR1 is MGHRA, CDR2 YSYEKL. Here the CDR3 reads CASSQRSSGDEQYF. CDR3 coding DNA: TGCGCCAGCAGCCAAAGGAGTAGCGGGGATGAGCAGTATTTT.

The J gene is TRBJ1-1, the V gene TRBV9; TRBD1 is a possible D gene (5 bases). CDR1 and CDR2 from the germline V gene are SGDLS and YYNGEE. Trimming removed 3 bases from V and 9 bases from J, with 18 bases in between. The CDR3 spans 14 residues. The CDR3 protein is CASSETTADSQAFF. The CDR3 DNA is TGTGCCAGCAGCGAAACCACTGCTGACAGTCAAGCTTTCTTT.

This clonotype has a handful of counts. At one boundary the junction diverges from the germline segment, which might be a read error. The chain has TRBV4-1 and TRBJ2-1; 14 positions match TRBD2. CDR3 length equals 18 residues. Germline assignment: CDR1 MGHRA and CDR2 YSYEKL. The CDR3 protein is CASSQGLAGGPSYNEQSF. CDR3 coding DNA: TGCGCCAGCAGCCAAGGACTAGCGGGGGGGCCTTCCTACAATGAGCAGTCCTTC.

V gene TRBV2 combines with J gene TRBJ2-3, with D unresolved. The V and J ends lost 5 bases and 0 bases respectively, with 6 bases between them. Per the germline V gene, CDR1 is SNHLY and CDR2 is FYNNEI. The CDR3 runs 13 residues. DNA of the CDR3: TGTGCCAGCAGTTTGCTAAGCACAGATACGCAGTATTTT. It translates to CASSLLSTDTQYF.

For this clonotype: At one end, the junction sequence differs from germline, possibly due to a read error. The J gene is TRBJ1-4, the V gene TRBV15, with D maybe TRBD1 (6 bases). Germline CDR1 and CDR2: LNHNV and YYDKDF (reference sequence). The CDR3 extends over 12 amino acids. CDR3 protein: CTTSTGLGKLFF. The CDR3 bases are TGTACCACCAGTACAGGGTTAGGAAAACTGTTTTTT.

This clonotype was seen repeatedly, ten times or more. A much more abundant neighbour one base away suggests this may be a read error. The V call is TRBV20-1, the J call TRBJ2-7, with TRBD2 identical over 7 bases. J gave up 5 bases and V 3 bases, and 7 bases lay outside the gene matches. Germline loops: CDR1 DFQATT, CDR2 SNEGSKA (reference sequence). The CDR3 loop spans 13 amino acids. CDR3: CSASGTSDHEQYF. DNA of the CDR3: TGCAGTGCTAGTGGAACTAGCGACCACGAGCAGTACTTC.

This clonotype came up a few times. The chain links TRBV6-5 to TRBJ2-2; D uncertain. This CDR3 is 14 amino acids long. Germline CDR1 reads MNHEY; CDR2 reads SVGAGI. Deletions cut 3 bases from V and 4 bases from J, with 9 bases between. This CDR3 reads CASSYTVSTGELFF. CDR3 in DNA: TGTGCCAGCAGTTATACAGTCTCCACCGGGGAGCTGTTTTTT.

This chain links TRBV19 with TRBJ2-7, with D possibly being TRBD1 (6 bases). V was cut by 0 bases and J by 5 bases, with 11 bases left in between. Germline V gives CDR1 LNHDA, CDR2 SQIVND (reference sequence). The CDR3 extends over 14 amino acids. Written as DNA, the CDR3 is TGTGCCAGTAGTATAGAATACAGGGTCCACGAGCAGTACTTC. Translated, it gives CASSIEYRVHEQYF.